The 10 T cell receptor beta chains listed next were all sequenced from one sample in a study of human T cells and chemical hapten exposure. The time point was: patch test 3, about 24 weeks after DPC sensitization. Treatment reported: therapeutic diphenylcyclopropenone sensitization with weekly scalp DPC. Using its own MiXCR run on the RACE reads, TCRdb lists one record per CDR3 protein. The table records roughly 100,000 distinct CDR3 sequences, less than 40% of them present only once. Sequences were derived from whole blood, sampled in connection with sensitization to the hapten diphenylcyclopropenone (DPC). Every receptor here comes from a man aged 35 to 55 with alopecia areata. Some clones in this sample may be carry-over from other donors' samples.

The chain uses TRBV29-1 and TRBJ2-7; 13 bases agree with TRBD2. The germline V gene encodes CDR1 SQVTM and CDR2 ANQGSEA. J lost 2 bases, V lost 7 bases, and 11 bases had no gene match. The CDR3 length is 16 residues. The CDR3 protein is CSAGGTSGAGPYEQYF. CDR3 DNA sequence: TGCAGCGCCGGGGGGACTAGCGGGGCGGGACCCTACGAGCAGTACTTC.

This clonotype has a handful of counts. The chain recombines TRBV29-1 with TRBJ2-1; tentative D call: TRBD2 (7 bases). CDR3 length: 14 residues. CDR1 is SQVTM, CDR2 ANQGSEA, per germline. Trimming cost V 7 bases and J 3 bases, with 16 bases left between them. As DNA, the CDR3 is TGCAGCGCCTCTCGGGGGGCCAACTACAATGAGCAGTTCTTC. Translated: CSASRGANYNEQFF.

The V and J genes are TRBV18 and TRBJ1-5; D is undetermined. The CDR3 extends over 14 amino acids. V was clipped by 2 bases and J by 0 bases, with 5 bases between them. CDR1 is KGHSH, CDR2 LQKENI, per germline. CDR3 sequence: CASSPGDSNQPQHF. Here the CDR3 DNA reads TGTGCCAGCTCACCAGGGGATAGCAATCAGCCCCAGCATTTT.

This clonotype was seen only a few times. The chain joins TRBV18 to TRBJ1-6; D is unclear. Germline V gene lookup returns CDR1 KGHSH and CDR2 LQKENI. CDR3 length equals 17 residues. The V end lost 5 bases, the J end lost 0 bases, and 14 bases lay between the germline ends. CDR3: CASSTVTSSSYNSPLHF. CDR3 nucleotides: TGTGCCAGCTCAACGGTGACGTCTAGCTCCTATAATTCACCCCTCCACTTT.

V is TRBV7-3 and J is TRBJ2-1; the match to TRBD2 covers 8 bases. The CDR3 covers 14 residues. CDR1 SGHTA and CDR2 FQGTGA come from the germline V gene. Losses at the gene ends were 5 bases for V and 10 bases for J; bases not matched to a gene: 10. Here the CDR3 reads CASSPRGTSREQFF. The CDR3 DNA follows: TGTGCCAGCAGCCCAAGGGGGACTAGTAGAGAGCAGTTCTTC.

A few counts support this clonotype. V and J are TRBV29-1 and TRBJ1-1, with 7 bases lining up with TRBD1. The CDR3 has 13 amino acids. Germline CDR1 reads SQVTM; CDR2 reads ANQGSEA. Trimming at V came to 3 bases and at J to 0 bases, leaving 1 base not matched to a gene. The CDR3 protein is CSVDQGVNTEAFF. The CDR3 bases are TGCAGCGTTGATCAGGGGGTGAACACTGAAGCTTTCTTT.

The table lists this clonotype with a few counts. V usage is TRBV7-2 and J usage is TRBJ2-1; maybe TRBD2 (6 bases). V lost 5 bases and J 6 bases, leaving 17 bases between the germline ends. This CDR3 is 15 amino acids long. Germline-derived CDR1 and CDR2 are SGHTA and FQGNSA. CDR3 region: CASSPAGTPRNEQFF. CDR3 in DNA: TGTGCCAGCAGCCCGGCCGGGACTCCCCGCAATGAGCAGTTCTTC.

The rearrangement links TRBV20-1 to TRBJ2-1; the D is unclear. CDR3 length: 14 residues. V was shortened by 5 bases and J by 7 bases, with 18 bases between the two germline ends. CDR1 and CDR2 from the germline V gene are DFQATT and SNEGSKA (reference sequence). The CDR3 coding sequence is TGCAGTGCTGATAGGATTGCCTCTTGGAATGAGCAGTTCTTC. Protein product: CSADRIASWNEQFF.

V usage is TRBV28 and J usage is TRBJ2-3; 7 bases agree with TRBD1. Germline CDR1 reads MDHEN; CDR2 reads SYDVKM. CDR3 length: 13 amino acids. Trimming at V came to 6 bases and at J to 1 base, leaving 1 base not matched to a gene. CDR3 DNA sequence: TGTGCCAGCAGAGGGACAGGCACAGATACGCAGTATTTT. Translated: CASRGTGTDTQYF.

V is TRBV5-8 and J is TRBJ2-7; TRBD1 aligns across 9 bases. Germline CDR1 is SGHTS and CDR2 is YDEGEE. This CDR3 spans 14 amino acids. Trimming removed 9 bases from V and 4 bases from J; junction bases left unmatched: 11. The CDR3 spells CATADRTGVYEQYV. The CDR3 DNA reads TGTGCCACCGCGGATCGGACAGGGGTTTACGAGCAGTACGTC.